What follows are 22 T cell receptor beta chains derived from one specimen sequenced in a study of T cell clonality in common variable immunodeficiency. Points from the study as a whole: Common variable immunodeficiency TCR beta sequences reportedly had fewer deletions and N-nucleotide insertions.

These receptors lack a known antigen. Using immunoSEQ multiplex PCR, the repertoire was profiled, and TCRdb retains in-frame clones only, with some absent. The sample includes about 15,000 clones. Sequencing was carried out using peripheral blood mononuclear cells. The source of these receptors is a human donor with common variable immunodeficiency.

For this clone: The CDR3 end falls 3 residues outside the read, so it is completed with the germline J gene. The chain links TRBV30 to TRBJ2-2, with 7 bases lining up with TRBD1. The CDR3 is made up of 15 amino acids. V lost 4 bases, J lost 5 bases, and 10 bases stayed unmatched. Germline assignment: CDR1 GTSNPN and CDR2 SVGIG (reference sequence). The sequenced CDR3 bases are TGTGCCTGGATGATACGCCCCAGGGGGACCGGGGAG. Translated: CAWMIRPRGTGE. The full CDR3 protein is CAWMIRPRGTGELFF. Complete variable domain (other parts from reference TRBV30 and TRBJ2-2): SQTIHQWPATLVQPVGSPLSLECTVEGTSNPNLYWYRQAAGRGLQLLFYSVGIGQISSEVPQNLSASRPQDRQFILSSKKLLLSDSGFYLCAWMIRPRGTGELFFGEGSRLTVL.

Its frequency marks this clone as medium-sized. The read terminates 3 residues before the CDR3 end, so the remaining end is supplied by the germline J gene. The J gene is TRBJ1-2, the V gene TRBV20-1; possible D gene TRBD1, 6 bases. This CDR3 has 15 amino acids. Germline CDR1 is DFQATT and CDR2 is SNEGSKA (reference sequence). V lost 1 base, J lost 5 bases, and 17 bases lay in between. The CDR3 bases that were read are TGCAGTGCTAGAGGGGTCAGGGGTTTGGTTTATGGC. Protein product: CSARGVRGLVYG. The whole CDR3 is CSARGVRGLVYGYTF.

Notes on this clone: The read gets to within 3 residues of the CDR3 end, and the germline J gene fills in the rest. This chain uses TRBV7-7 with TRBJ2-7; unclear D gene. Germline V gene data show CDR1 as SSHAT and CDR2 as FNYEAQ (reference sequence). Trimming left V 3 bases short and J 2 bases short, with 14 bases between. This CDR3 is 15 amino acids long. CDR3 region: CASSFSPRSAYEQYF. The CDR3 bases that were read are TGTGCCAGCAGCTTCAGTCCTAGGAGCGCCTACGAG.

With respect to this clone: The missing CDR3 end, 3 residues past where the read stops, is filled in from the germline J gene. The chain is built from TRBV7-6 and TRBJ2-1, with 11 bases identical to TRBD2. This CDR3 has 13 residues. Germline-derived CDR1 and CDR2 are SGHVS and FNYEAQ. After removal of 7 bases from V and 5 bases from J, the junction contained 1 base not matched to a gene. The CDR3 sequence: CASKGLADNEQFF. The part of the CDR3 DNA that was read is TGTGCCAGCAAGGGACTAGCGGACAATGAG. The full variable domain, in which reference TRBV7-6 and TRBJ2-1 provide the parts outside the CDR3, is GAGVSQSPRYKVTKRGQDVALRCDPISGHVSLYWYRQALGQGPEFLTYFNYEAQQDKSGLPNDRFSAERPEGSISTLTIQRTEQRDSAMYRCASKGLADNEQFFGPGTRLTVL.

Concerning this clone itself: The CDR3 extends 3 residues past the end of the read, so its final part is completed from the germline J gene. The V call is TRBV7-9, the J call TRBJ2-1, with D possibly matching TRBD2 (7 bases). V was clipped by 7 bases and J by 7 bases, with 14 bases between them. The CDR3 extends over 13 amino acids. Per the germline V gene, CDR1 is SEHNR and CDR2 is FQNEAQ (reference sequence). CDR3 sequence reads: CASIGGEINEQFF. CDR3 DNA (partial): TGTGCCAGCATAGGGGGGGAGATAAATGAG.

To note about this clone: With the read ending 3 residues before the CDR3 end, the germline J gene is used to fill in that end. The chain combines TRBV7-2 with TRBJ1-5, with unresolved D. Germline assignment: CDR1 SGHTA and CDR2 FQGNSA. Trimming stripped 1 base from V and 7 bases from J, with 8 bases between. CDR3 length: 13 amino acids. Incomplete CDR3 DNA: TGTGCCAGCAGCTTAGGGGCGGGGCAGCCC. Protein: CASSLGAGQP. The CDR3 in its entirety is CASSLGAGQPQHF.

A word on this clone: The read comes to an end 3 residues before the CDR3 does, leaving the germline J gene to fill in the end. J is TRBJ1-2 and V is TRBV30, with TRBD1 as a possible D gene (5 bases). CDR3 length: 16 residues. V was cut by 4 bases and J by 3 bases, with 21 bases left in between. The germline V gene has CDR1 GTSNPN and CDR2 SVGIG (reference sequence). CDR3 DNA (partial): TGTGCCTGGACCGAGGAAGGGGCACTGGGAGACTATGGC. Residues: CAWTEEGALGDYG. The CDR3 in its entirety is CAWTEEGALGDYGYTF.

Points on this clone: The read terminates 3 residues ahead of where the CDR3 ends, so the germline J gene completes it. The chain is built from TRBV6-2 or TRBV6-3 and TRBJ2-7; TRBD1 matches 9 bases. The CDR3 spans 14 residues. Germline-derived CDR1 and CDR2 are MNHEY and SVGEGT. The trim removed 6 bases at V and 1 base at J, leaving 4 bases unmatched. The sequenced part of the CDR3 DNA is TGTGCCAGCAGCAGGGACAGGGTATCCTACGAG. Translation: CASSRDRVSYE. The entire CDR3 is CASSRDRVSYEQYF.

As concerns this clone: The CDR3 extends 3 residues past the end of the read, so its final part is completed from the germline J gene. The chain has TRBV20-1 and TRBJ2-7; 12 positions match TRBD2. The germline gives CDR1 DFQATT, CDR2 SNEGSKA (reference sequence). The CDR3 runs to 16 residues. The junction had 7 bases not matched to a gene; V was cut back by 3 bases and J by 1 base. This CDR3 is CSARAGLAGKSYEQYF. The CDR3 bases that were read are TGCAGTGCTAGGGCTGGACTAGCGGGGAAGTCCTACGAG.

The covered CDR3 bases are TGTGCCAGCAGCGCGGGACTAGCAGGGGATGAG. Amino acids: CASSAGLAGDE. The CDR3 as a whole reads CASSAGLAGDEQFF. This sequence joins TRBV7-9 and TRBJ2-1, with 9 bases that match TRBD2. Read coverage stops 3 residues before the CDR3 terminus; the germline J gene supplies the remainder. The CDR3 has 14 residues. V was pared by 5 bases and J by 8 bases, with 7 bases of the junction left unmatched. Germline lookup yields CDR1 SEHNR and CDR2 FQNEAQ (reference sequence).

As to this clone: The CDR3 is cut off 3 residues early in the read; its end comes from the germline J gene. This chain connects TRBV7-8 to TRBJ1-6; no reliable D call. Trimming removed 7 bases from V and 0 bases from J, with 16 bases in between. Germline V lookup: CDR1 SGHVS, CDR2 FQNEAQ. The CDR3 sequence is 17 residues long. The CDR3 sequence: CASTPDNPSSYNSPLHF. CDR3 DNA (partial): TGTGCCAGCACCCCAGACAACCCGAGCTCCTATAATTCACCC.

Regarding this clone: The read comes to an end 3 residues before the CDR3 does, leaving the germline J gene to fill in the end. The chain has TRBV5-1 and TRBJ2-2; D is unclear. Germline CDR1 reads SGHRS; CDR2 reads YFSETQ. The CDR3 is 15 residues long. V was pared by 0 bases and J by 0 bases, with 6 bases between. The CDR3 DNA, read in part, is TGCGCCAGCAGCTTGGGGCACGCGAACACCGGGGAG. Translated, it gives CASSLGHANTGE. The complete CDR3 reads CASSLGHANTGELFF.

In regard to this clone: The read finishes 3 residues shy of the CDR3 end, and the germline J gene is used to complete it. This chain joins TRBV7-2 and TRBJ1-2; 8 positions agree with TRBD1. V shed 5 bases, J shed 4 bases, and the junction held 3 bases outside the gene matches. The germline gives CDR1 SGHTA, CDR2 FQGNSA. CDR3 length: 13 amino acids. Partial CDR3 DNA: TGTGCCAGCAGCGGAGGACAGGGCTATGGC. It is translated as CASSGGQGYG. The CDR3 reads in full as CASSGGQGYGYTF.

Details on this clone: The CDR3 end falls 3 residues outside the read, so it is completed with the germline J gene. The chain combines TRBV19 with TRBJ2-2; 10 nucleotides line up with TRBD2. The J segment lost 3 bases and the V segment lost 1 base, leaving 14 bases of the junction unmatched. This CDR3 is built from 20 residues. The germline gives CDR1 LNHDA, CDR2 SQIVND (reference sequence). Partial CDR3 DNA: TGTGCCAGTAGTATAGTGGCTAGCGGGAGAGGGGGTGCCGACACCGGGGAG. Its protein is CASSIVASGRGGADTGE. The full CDR3 protein is CASSIVASGRGGADTGELFF. The whole variable domain, filled in from reference TRBV19 and TRBJ2-2, reads DGGITQSPKYLFRKEGQNVTLSCEQNLNHDAMYWYRQDPGQGLRLIYYSQIVNDFQKGDIAEGYSVSREKKESFPLTVTSAQKNPTAFYLCASSIVASGRGGADTGELFFGEGSRLTVL.

Measured by frequency, this clone is medium-sized. The CDR3 goes on 3 residues after the read ends, and that part is filled in from the germline J gene. The rearrangement uses TRBV5-6 and TRBJ1-1; possibly TRBD1 for D (6 bases). The CDR3 length is 12 residues. Germline loops: CDR1 SGHDT, CDR2 YYEEEE. The CDR3 loop reads CASSFAGVEAFF. CDR3 DNA (partial): TGTGCCAGCAGCTTCGCAGGGGTGGAA.

About this clone itself: The read finishes 3 residues shy of the CDR3 end, and the germline J gene is used to complete it. The chain carries TRBV5-4 and TRBJ2-1; no clear D gene. The CDR3 runs 16 residues. The germline V gene encodes CDR1 SGHNT and CDR2 YYREEE (reference sequence). V lost 0 bases to trimming and J lost 0 bases, with 10 bases between them. CDR3 sequence: CASSLGRASSYNEQFF. CDR3 DNA (partial): TGTGCCAGCAGCTTGGGCCGAGCGAGCTCCTACAATGAG.

With regard to this clone: The DNA ends 3 residues before the CDR3 does, and the rest of the CDR3 is filled in from the germline J gene. The rearrangement links TRBV30 to TRBJ2-7, with a possible D match to TRBD1 (7 bases). Between the trimmed V and J ends, which lost 2 bases and 1 base, there was a span of 15 bases. Germline values: CDR1 GTSNPN, CDR2 SVGIG (reference sequence). The CDR3 spans 15 residues. The CDR3 loop reads CAWSHGPGGSYEQYF. The covered CDR3 bases are TGTGCCTGGAGTCACGGGCCAGGGGGGTCCTACGAG.

Concerning this clone: The CDR3 is cut off 3 residues early in the read; its end comes from the germline J gene. The rearrangement uses TRBV5-4 and TRBJ2-7; TRBD1 is a possible D gene (6 bases). Germline lookup yields CDR1 SGHNT and CDR2 YYREEE (reference sequence). The CDR3 consists of 13 residues. The V end was cut by 4 bases, the J end by 2 bases, with 10 bases between. The CDR3 loop reads CASSGQTTYEQYF. Incomplete CDR3 DNA: TGTGCCAGCAGCGGACAGACCACCTACGAG.

In terms of frequency, this clone is medium-sized. From the germline J gene comes the end of the CDR3, since the read stops 3 residues before it. The chain links TRBV18 to TRBJ2-7; perhaps TRBD1 as D (5 bases). CDR3 length equals 14 residues. Germline V gene lookup returns CDR1 KGHSH and CDR2 LQKENI. Trimming removed 0 bases from V and 4 bases from J, with 10 bases in between. The CDR3 DNA, read in part, is TGTGCCAGCTCACCACCGATGGGGCAGTACGAG. Translation gives CASSPPMGQYE. The whole CDR3 is CASSPPMGQYEQYF.

On this clone itself: The read halts 3 residues ahead of the CDR3 end, with the missing end drawn from the germline J gene. The rearrangement links TRBV19 to TRBJ1-5; 7 bases fit TRBD1. Germline CDR1 LNHDA, CDR2 SQIVND (reference sequence). This CDR3 is 14 amino acids long. Trimming removed 5 bases from V and 5 bases from J; junction bases left unmatched: 6. CDR3 DNA (partial): TGTGCCAGTAGTGTCCGGGACAGATATCAGCCC. Its translation is CASSVRDRYQP. The whole CDR3 sequence reads CASSVRDRYQPQHF.

As concerns this clone: The read terminates 3 residues before the CDR3 end, so the remaining end is supplied by the germline J gene. The genes are TRBV20-1 and TRBJ1-5; unclear D gene. V was clipped by 6 bases and J by 1 base, with 10 bases between them. This CDR3 region has 13 residues. The germline V gene has CDR1 DFQATT and CDR2 SNEGSKA (reference sequence). The covered CDR3 bases are TGCAGTGCCGGAGACATCAGCAATCAGCCC. The encoded protein is CSAGDISNQP. The CDR3 in its entirety is CSAGDISNQPQHF.

Comments on this clone: The sequence runs out 3 residues before the end of the CDR3; the remainder is reconstructed from the germline J gene. The chain employs TRBV2 and TRBJ1-1, with D possibly being TRBD1 (5 bases). The length of the CDR3 is 14 residues. Germline-derived CDR1 and CDR2 are SNHLY and FYNNEI. CDR3 bases read: TGTGCCAGCTTAGACCTCTGGTCGCGGGGGGAG. Translating it yields CASLDLWSRGE. The whole CDR3 reads CASLDLWSRGEAFF.